Sequencing of this T cell receptor (beta chain) was carried out in a study of blood T cell repertoires in COVID-19. Original analysis: Counts of nucleated cells, estimated from reference gene primer amplification, were obtained. The data were produced by immunoSEQ multiplex PCR, yet TCRdb's version contains in-frame clones alone and is incomplete. Clone size and the V and J calls come from that table; the DNA yielded D and trimming. The sample shows 68,000 or so clones, about 88% of them seen only once. This CDR3 region has 15 residues. Unmatched junction bases numbered 5, after V lost 4 bases and J lost 9 bases. CDR1 and CDR2 (germline): SGHDT, YYEEEE.

Specimen: peripheral blood. This clonotype was obtained from an older man with active or convalescent COVID-19. V is TRBV5-6 and J is TRBJ2-1; 15 nucleotides agree with TRBD2. The chain's CDR3 is CASSPGLAGGSEQFF. The DNA for the CDR3 is TGTGCCAGCAGCCCCGGACTAGCGGGGGGGTCTGAGCAGTTCTTC.